This paragraph reports one TCR beta chain. Antigen: not known. This sample was included in a study of human T cells and chemical hapten exposure. Described time point: patch test 1, 2 weeks after DPC sensitization. Treatment: therapeutic diphenylcyclopropenone sensitization with weekly scalp DPC. General study findings and limits: There were significantly more large CDR3 similarity clusters among expanded TCRs than among controls.

TCRdb reanalysed the RACE reads using MiXCR and keeps one entry per CDR3 protein. Of about 360,000 distinct CDR3 sequences listed, about 7% are singletons. From germline, CDR1 is SNHLY and CDR2 FYNNEI. V trimming: 7 bases; J trimming: 4 bases; junction bases outside the gene matches: 11. There are 15 residues in the CDR3. The V gene is TRBV2, the J gene TRBJ2-5; TRBD1 aligns across 8 bases. This TCR derives from a woman between 18 and 29 years old with alopecia areata. Some clones in this sample may be carry-over from other donors' samples. The material sequenced was whole blood, taken in connection with sensitization to the hapten diphenylcyclopropenone (DPC). CDR3 DNA: TGTGCCAGCAACTCCAGGGGGCCCGCGGGAGAGACCCAGTACTTC. It specifies CASNSRGPAGETQYF.